The next 24 T cell receptor beta chains were all read from a single sample in a study of cytomegalovirus exposure and HLA in healthy donors. PCR was performed using 60 Vbeta and 13 Jbeta primers. Repertoires were generated with immunoSEQ multiplex PCR, while TCRdb's copy carries only in-frame clones and drops some. In the table there are around 150,000 clones, roughly 70% of which are singletons. Sequencing was done on a sample of PBMCs. Receptor source: a human donor in good health.

This chain connects TRBV25-1 to TRBJ2-1; 11 bases are a match to TRBD2. The CDR3 has 12 amino acids. Germline V gene data show CDR1 as MGHDK and CDR2 as SYGVNS. Germline trimming cut 10 bases from V and 11 bases from J; bases unmatched to any gene: 7. The CDR3 DNA reads TGTGCCACCCGCTTAGCGGGAGGGCAGCAGTTCTTC. Protein sequence: CATRLAGGQQFF.

The chain has TRBV6-1 and TRBJ1-2; tentative D call: TRBD1 (5 bases). Germline assignment: CDR1 MNHNS and CDR2 SASEGT. This CDR3 comprises 14 residues. Deletions cut 11 bases from V and 4 bases from J, with 20 bases between. CDR3 sequence reads: CAGGSGRGTYGYTF. CDR3 nucleotides: TGTGCCGGAGGTTCAGGGAGGGGTACCTATGGCTACACCTTC.

The CDR3 loop reads CASSQTKTAYGYTF. CDR3 nucleotides: TGTGCCAGCAGTCAAACTAAGACAGCCTATGGCTACACCTTC. This chain uses TRBV2 with TRBJ1-2; D is possibly TRBD1 (5 bases). Germline CDR1 is SNHLY and CDR2 is FYNNEI. Trimming stripped 5 bases from V and 4 bases from J, with 14 bases between. The CDR3 covers 14 residues.

V is TRBV19 and J is TRBJ1-2, with D maybe TRBD1 (5 bases). Germline V gene data show CDR1 as LNHDA and CDR2 as SQIVND (reference sequence). The CDR3 contains 15 residues. Trimming shortened V by 1 base and J by 3 bases, and 12 bases separated the two germline ends. The CDR3 here is CASSIGSGSYYGYTF. CDR3 coding DNA: TGTGCCAGTAGTATAGGGTCAGGGTCATACTATGGCTACACCTTC.

CDR3 in amino acids: CASSYIRGSNQPQHF. The DNA for the CDR3 is TGTGCCAGCAGTTACATTAGGGGATCCAATCAGCCCCAGCATTTT. This chain joins TRBV6-6 and TRBJ1-5, with TRBD1 as a possible D gene (5 bases). Germline-derived CDR1 and CDR2 are MNHNY and SVGAGI (reference sequence). CDR3 length: 15 residues. Deletions cut 2 bases from V and 3 bases from J, with 11 bases between.

The V gene is TRBV4-2, the J gene TRBJ2-3; 11 positions match TRBD2. CDR1 is LGHNA and CDR2 is YNFKEQ in the germline V gene. The CDR3 runs 17 residues. The V and J ends lost 0 bases and 10 bases, in that order; junction bases with no gene match: 12. The CDR3 DNA follows: TGTGCCAGCAGCCAAGACCTAGCGGGAGGAGTTCATTATCCGCAGTATTTT. Amino acid sequence: CASSQDLAGGVHYPQYF.

This rearrangement joins TRBV6-5 to TRBJ2-7, with TRBD1 identical over 7 bases. This CDR3 has 15 residues. V shed 2 bases and J 3 bases; nucleotides not matched to a gene: 7. The germline CDR1 and CDR2 sequences are MNHEY and SVGAGI. The CDR3 DNA follows: TGTGCCAGCAGTTACAACCGACAGGGTGTCTACGAGCAGTACTTC. This translates into CASSYNRQGVYEQYF.

This clone was picked up a small number of times. This sequence joins TRBV7-3 and TRBJ2-2; 8 bases are shared with TRBD1. V gave up 4 bases and J gave up 5 bases; unmatched junction bases: 6. The CDR3 extends over 15 amino acids. Germline V gene lookup returns CDR1 SGHTA and CDR2 FQGTGA. The CDR3 DNA sequence: TGTGCCAGCAGCTCCCGGACAGGGAATACCGGGGAGCTGTTTTTT. It yields the protein CASSSRTGNTGELFF.

The genes are TRBV11-2 and TRBJ2-1; the D gene is possibly TRBD1 (5 bases). Trimming removed 5 bases at V and 0 bases at J, with 11 bases between. The germline gives CDR1 SGHAT, CDR2 FQNNGV. The CDR3 has 15 residues. DNA for the CDR3: TGTGCCAGCAGCGTCGACAGCCTCTCCTACAATGAGCAGTTCTTC. Encoded protein: CASSVDSLSYNEQFF.

The V and J genes are TRBV9 and TRBJ2-2; a weak D match, TRBD1 (5 bases). Trimming cost V 0 bases and J 5 bases, with 11 bases left between them. Germline V gene data show CDR1 as SGDLS and CDR2 as YYNGEE. The CDR3 covers 15 residues. The CDR3 sequence is CASSVGTPGTGELFF. CDR3 DNA sequence: TGTGCCAGCAGCGTAGGCACACCAGGGACCGGGGAGCTGTTTTTT.

This clone has only one observation. This rearrangement joins TRBV7-2 to TRBJ2-1; 11 nucleotides align to TRBD2. The CDR3 has 16 amino acids. V shed 5 bases, J shed 7 bases, and the junction held 10 bases outside the gene matches. CDR1 and CDR2 (germline): SGHTA, FQGNSA. The chain's CDR3 is CASSAETSGMTNEQFF. The CDR3 DNA reads TGTGCCAGCAGCGCAGAGACTAGCGGGATGACGAATGAGCAGTTCTTC.

This clone was detected only a few times. CDR3: CASSERLAGGGETQYF. Here the CDR3 DNA reads TGTGCCAGCAGTGAGAGACTAGCGGGAGGTGGAGAGACCCAGTACTTC. V gene TRBV25-1 combines with J gene TRBJ2-5; 13 bases are shared with TRBD2. The germline gives CDR1 MGHDK, CDR2 SYGVNS. CDR3 length: 16 residues. V lost 3 bases, J lost 4 bases, and 5 bases stayed unmatched. Full variable domain (missing parts from reference TRBV25-1 and TRBJ2-5): EADIYQTPRYLVIGTGKKITLECSQTMGHDKMYWYQQDPGMELHLIHYSYGVNSTEKGDLSSESTVSRIRTEHFPLTLESARPSHTSQYLCASSERLAGGGETQYFGPGTRLLVL.

The chain has TRBV5-1 and TRBJ2-5; D is unresolved. The germline V and J ends were trimmed by 2 bases and 4 bases, with 12 bases remaining between them. The length of the CDR3 is 14 residues. Germline V gives CDR1 SGHRS, CDR2 YFSETQ. The CDR3 sequence is CASSFASNLETQYF. The CDR3 DNA sequence: TGCGCCAGCAGCTTCGCTTCGAACTTAGAGACCCAGTACTTC.

The chain couples TRBV6-1 to TRBJ2-7, with TRBD2 identical over 10 bases. From germline, CDR1 is MNHNS and CDR2 SASEGT. The ends lost 4 bases at V and 2 bases at J; junction bases unmatched: 5. There are 15 residues in the CDR3. The CDR3, as DNA: TGTGCCAGCAGTGTTGGGACTAGCGTCGCCTACGAGCAGTACTTC. It encodes CASSVGTSVAYEQYF.

This CDR3 reads CASTVAGDRSGELFF. CDR3 coding DNA: TGTGCCAGCACTGTAGCGGGAGATAGGTCCGGGGAGCTGTTTTTT. The V gene is TRBV6-5, the J gene TRBJ2-2; 9 bases align to TRBD2. Per the germline V gene, CDR1 is MNHEY and CDR2 is SVGAGI. The length of the CDR3 is 15 residues. V shed 7 bases, J shed 6 bases, and the junction held 9 bases outside the gene matches.

The chain employs TRBV7-8 and TRBJ2-7; tentative D call: TRBD1 (6 bases). V was shortened by 7 bases and J by 3 bases, with 13 bases between the two germline ends. Germline loops: CDR1 SGHVS, CDR2 FQNEAQ. The CDR3 length is 13 residues. The CDR3 DNA reads as TGTGCCAGCACCCTACTACAGGGCTACGAGCAGTACTTC. It encodes CASTLLQGYEQYF. Filled out from reference TRBV7-8 and TRBJ2-7, the complete variable domain reads GAGVSQSPRYKVAKRGQDVALRCDPISGHVSLFWYQQALGQGPEFLTYFQNEAQLDKSGLPSDRFFAERPEGSVSTLKIQRTQQEDSAVYLCASTLLQGYEQYFGPGTRLTVT.

This chain uses TRBV4-1 with TRBJ2-3, with 7 bases aligning to TRBD2. The CDR3 runs 16 residues. The V segment lost 1 base and the J segment 2 bases; nucleotides outside the gene matches: 6. The germline gives CDR1 MGHRA, CDR2 YSYEKL. The CDR3 loop is CASSQATSRNTDTQYF. CDR3 coding DNA: TGCGCCAGCAGCCAAGCGACTAGCCGGAACACAGATACGCAGTATTTT.

The chain joins TRBV4-1 to TRBJ2-7; D is perhaps TRBD1 (5 bases). There are 16 residues in the CDR3. CDR1 and CDR2 from the germline V gene are MGHRA and YSYEKL. V lost 0 bases, J lost 2 bases, and 14 bases lay in between. The CDR3: CASSQESRQGTYEQYF. The CDR3 DNA sequence: TGCGCCAGCAGCCAAGAATCGAGGCAGGGAACCTACGAGCAGTACTTC.

The chain uses TRBV6-5 and TRBJ2-1, with a tentative D call TRBD1 (6 bases). The CDR3 loop spans 14 amino acids. V dropped 5 bases and J dropped 7 bases, with 15 bases sitting between them. Germline V gene lookup returns CDR1 MNHEY and CDR2 SVGAGI. The CDR3 sequence: CASSPTGFVNEQFF. The CDR3 nucleotides are TGTGCCAGCAGTCCTACAGGGTTTGTGAATGAGCAGTTCTTC.

This clone was detected only a few times. The V gene is TRBV28, the J gene TRBJ1-6; tentatively, D is TRBD1 (6 bases). Trimming removed 6 bases at V and 9 bases at J, with 15 bases between. CDR1 and CDR2 (germline): MDHEN, SYDVKM. CDR3 length: 14 residues. CDR3 residues: CASRLQGRGSPLHF. The CDR3 region has the DNA TGTGCCAGCAGGCTCCAGGGGCGCGGTTCACCCCTCCACTTT.

The V and J genes are TRBV18 and TRBJ2-2; 11 positions match TRBD1. With 4 bases clipped from V and 4 bases from J, the junction kept 2 bases outside the gene matches. Germline-derived CDR1 and CDR2 are KGHSH and LQKENI. The CDR3 has 15 amino acids. The CDR3 loop reads CASSRDRGTTGELFF. The CDR3 nucleotides read TGTGCCAGCTCACGGGACAGGGGGACCACCGGGGAGCTGTTTTTT.

J is TRBJ2-1 and V is TRBV27, with D perhaps matching TRBD2 (6 bases). Trimming stripped 4 bases from V and 2 bases from J, with 15 bases between. Germline V gene lookup returns CDR1 MNHEY and CDR2 SMNVEV (reference sequence). The CDR3 spans 16 residues. The CDR3 loop reads CASSSLLDYTYNEQFF. The CDR3 nucleotides read TGTGCCAGCAGTTCCCTTTTGGACTACACCTACAATGAGCAGTTCTTC.

The chain has TRBV5-6 and TRBJ1-2; TRBD1 matches at 9 bases. V lost 4 bases, J lost 5 bases, and 9 bases stayed unmatched. Germline V lookup: CDR1 SGHDT, CDR2 YYEEEE. This CDR3 is built from 15 residues. The CDR3 reads CASSDGTGWGYGYTF. The DNA for the CDR3 is TGTGCCAGCAGCGATGGGACAGGGTGGGGTTATGGCTACACCTTC.

The rearrangement uses TRBV28 and TRBJ2-4; D is undetermined. Germline CDR1 is MDHEN and CDR2 is SYDVKM. The CDR3 contains 16 residues. Deletions cut 1 base from V and 0 bases from J, with 10 bases between. The CDR3, as DNA: TGTGCCAGCAGTTTATACCGGAGCTCAGCCAAAAACATTCAGTACTTC. It encodes CASSLYRSSAKNIQYF.